One and the same sample provided the 26 T cell receptor beta chains below, sequenced in a study of T cells in Graves' hyperthyroidism and ophthalmopathy. TCR beta CDR3 region amplification was performed from RNA transcripts. Initially, a first-round RT-PCR of the TCR CDR3 employed the HTBI primer set. Each CDR3 protein is one row after TCRdb ran MiXCR on the multiplex PCR reads. Of 650,000 to 700,000 distinct CDR3 sequences in the sample, roughly 17% are singletons; the top ten hold 15% to 17%. The sample taken for sequencing was blood. The source of these receptors is a middle-aged man with Graves' hyperthyroidism.

This clonotype has at least ten counts. This chain uses TRBV2 with TRBJ2-1, with 9 bases fitting TRBD2. Trimming took 7 bases from V and 2 from J; bases not matched to a gene: 9. The CDR3 is 16 amino acids. Germline assignment: CDR1 SNHLY and CDR2 FYNNEI. CDR3 nucleotides: TGTGCCAGCACCGGCGGGAGGGAGTCCACCTACAATGAGCAGTTCTTC. It specifies CASTGGRESTYNEQFF. Full variable domain (missing parts from reference TRBV2 and TRBJ2-1): EPEVTQTPSHQVTQMGQEVILRCVPISNHLYFYWYRQILGQKVEFLVSFYNNEISEKSEIFDDQFSVERPDGSNFTLKIRSTKLEDSAMYFCASTGGRESTYNEQFFGPGTRLTVL.

This clonotype was recorded at least ten times. This chain connects TRBV14 to TRBJ2-1, with D perhaps TRBD2 (5 bases). The CDR3 loop spans 11 amino acids. Trimming cost V 5 bases and J 10 bases, with 9 bases left between them. Germline assignment: CDR1 SGHDN and CDR2 FVKESK. The CDR3 sequence is CASSNGLEQFF. CDR3 sequence (DNA): TGTGCCAGCAGCAATGGACTCGAGCAGTTCTTC.

This clonotype came up many times. The V and J genes are TRBV12-3 or TRBV12-4 and TRBJ2-7; D is unclear. V was cut by 5 bases and J by 6 bases, with 11 bases left in between. This CDR3 region has 12 residues. The chain's CDR3 is CASSLLGSEQYF. CDR3 DNA sequence: TGTGCCAGCAGTCTACTGGGTTCCGAGCAGTACTTC.

This clonotype was observed many times. The gene calls are TRBV24-1 and TRBJ2-2; weak D call: TRBD1 (6 bases). V was pared by 3 bases and J by 5 bases, with 18 bases between. CDR3 size: 17 residues. Germline CDR1 KGHDR, CDR2 SFDVKD. CDR3 protein: CATSDPTGMGTTGELFF. For the CDR3, the DNA is TGTGCCACCAGTGATCCAACAGGGATGGGGACAACCGGGGAGCTGTTTTTT.

This rearrangement joins TRBV7-6 to TRBJ2-7; D is possibly TRBD2 (7 bases). V lost 5 bases and J lost 6, with 26 bases in between. Germline V gene sequence: CDR1 SGHVS, CDR2 FNYEAQ. This CDR3 contains 17 residues. CDR3: CASSPGGGGVSNGEQYF. CDR3 in DNA: TGTGCCAGCAGCCCTGGGGGAGGGGGGGTTTCGAACGGCGAGCAGTACTTC.

This clonotype was counted a few times. The rearrangement uses TRBV28 and TRBJ1-5, with D possibly being TRBD1 (5 bases). Trimming stripped 5 bases from V and 2 bases from J, with 10 bases between. Germline CDR1 and CDR2: MDHEN and SYDVKM. The CDR3 extends over 14 amino acids. The CDR3, as DNA: TGTGCCAGCAGTCCCAGACAGCGCAATCAGCCCCAGCATTTT. It codes for CASSPRQRNQPQHF.

The rearrangement uses TRBV6-1 and TRBJ2-7; possibly TRBD1 or TRBD2 for D (5 bases each). V lost 5 bases, J lost 6 bases, and 8 bases lay in between. CDR3 length equals 11 residues. In germline, CDR1 is MNHNS, CDR2 SASEGT. This chain's CDR3 is CASSRDGEQYF. The CDR3 coding sequence is TGTGCCAGCAGTAGGGACGGCGAGCAGTACTTC.

This clonotype showed up many times. V usage is TRBV7-2 and J usage is TRBJ2-5; 8 bases are a match to TRBD1. The germline gives CDR1 SGHTA, CDR2 FQGNSA. Trimming cost V 6 bases and J 1 base; bases outside gene matches: 1. This CDR3 is built from 13 residues. The CDR3 nucleotides are TGTGCCAGCAGGGACAGGGTCCAAGAGACCCAGTACTTC. Its translation: CASRDRVQETQYF.

This clonotype was seen ten or more times. The J gene is TRBJ2-5, the V gene TRBV2; TRBD1 agrees at 7 bases. V gave up 4 bases and J gave up 4 bases; unmatched junction bases: 6. The CDR3 runs 14 residues. The germline V gene has CDR1 SNHLY and CDR2 FYNNEI. CDR3 sequence reads: CASSVQQGSETQYF. The CDR3 nucleotides read TGTGCCAGCAGTGTACAACAGGGGTCAGAGACCCAGTACTTC.

This clonotype was recorded a few times. V gene TRBV5-5 combines with J gene TRBJ1-1; D is ambiguous. The CDR3 runs 13 residues. V lost 6 bases and J 1 base, leaving 10 bases between the germline ends. CDR1 and CDR2 (germline): SGHKS, YYEKEE (reference sequence). The CDR3 is CASTFEPNTEAFF. The CDR3 coding sequence is TGTGCCAGCACCTTCGAACCGAACACTGAAGCTTTCTTT.

J is TRBJ2-1 and V is TRBV20-1; 8 bases agree with TRBD1. The CDR3 sequence is 16 residues long. Germline V gene sequence: CDR1 DFQATT, CDR2 SNEGSKA (reference sequence). V was pared by 6 bases and J by 10 bases, with 20 bases of the junction left unmatched. The CDR3 protein is CSAPKPDRVGWGEQFF. Written as DNA, the CDR3 is TGCAGTGCCCCGAAGCCGGACAGGGTAGGCTGGGGGGAGCAGTTCTTC.

V and J are TRBV11-2 and TRBJ2-2; 9 nucleotides agree with TRBD2. The CDR3 has 15 amino acids. Germline V gene sequence: CDR1 SGHAT, CDR2 FQNNGV. V gave up 2 bases and J gave up 6 bases; unmatched junction bases: 4. Here the CDR3 DNA reads TGTGCCAGCAGCTTACTTAGCGGGAGATCCGGGGAGCTGTTTTTT. Protein product: CASSLLSGRSGELFF.

Notes on this clonotype: One end of the junction does not line up with germline, which may come from a read error. The rearrangement joins TRBV30 to TRBJ1-6; tentative D call: TRBD1 (5 bases). The germline gives CDR1 GTSNPN, CDR2 SVGIG (reference sequence). The CDR3 extends over 13 amino acids. The CDR3 DNA sequence: TGTGCCTGGAAATTTGACGGGGGGTCACCCCCCCACTTT. Its translation: CAWKFDGGSPPHF.

At least ten counts were recorded for this clonotype. The CDR3 DNA follows: TGTGCCAGCAGTTGGGACAGGGGGCGCCTCGAGCAGTACTTC. This translates into CASSWDRGRLEQYF. The chain joins TRBV6-1 to TRBJ2-7; 12 positions agree with TRBD1. This CDR3 region has 14 residues. Unmatched junction bases numbered 5, after V lost 5 bases and J lost 6 bases. CDR1 MNHNS and CDR2 SASEGT come from the germline V gene.

This clonotype was recorded at least ten times. The rearrangement links TRBV27 to TRBJ2-5; 7 nucleotides agree with TRBD1. Germline V CDR1 and CDR2: MNHEY, SMNVEV (reference sequence). CDR3 length: 11 residues. The DNA of the CDR3 is TGTGTCAGGGGGACAGATGGGACCCAGTACTTC. Translating it yields CVRGTDGTQYF.

As concerns this clonotype: A much larger clone differs by one base, so this may be a read error. The rearrangement links TRBV5-6 to TRBJ2-1, with D hard to call. Germline CDR1 and CDR2: SGHDT and YYEEEE. The CDR3 consists of 15 residues. CDR3 in DNA: TGTGCCAGCAGCCAAGGAAGGAGCTCCTACAATGAGGAGTTCTTC. Protein: CASSQGRSSYNEEFF.

This clonotype appeared many times. The chain links TRBV5-1 to TRBJ2-6; D perhaps matches TRBD2 (5 bases). The germline CDR1 and CDR2 sequences are SGHRS and YFSETQ. Trimming took 1 base from V and 2 from J, leaving 10 bases between them. This CDR3 contains 16 residues. The CDR3 sequence: CASSLYAGTGANVLTF. The CDR3 bases are TGCGCCAGCAGCTTGTACGCGGGTACTGGGGCCAACGTCCTGACTTTC.

This clonotype occurred once. A clone one base away is much larger, so this may be a read error. The chain uses TRBV3-1 and TRBJ2-7; D is ambiguous. This CDR3 is 14 amino acids long. Germline V gene lookup returns CDR1 LGHDT and CDR2 YNNKEL (reference sequence). Between the trimmed V and J ends, which lost 4 bases and 9 bases, there was a span of 19 bases. CDR3 region: CASSPTRVSLSQYF. The DNA of the CDR3 is TGTGCCAGCAGCCCCACCCGGGTCTCCTTATCGCAGTACTTC.

In its sample, this clonotype was seen many times. V is TRBV27 and J is TRBJ1-2, with D maybe TRBD1 (6 bases). The V end lost 4 bases, the J end lost 3 bases, and 15 bases lay between the germline ends. The CDR3 loop spans 15 amino acids. The germline CDR1 and CDR2 sequences are MNHEY and SMNVEV (reference sequence). DNA for the CDR3: TGTGCCAGCAGTTCACGCGGACAGTTTTACTATGGCTACACCTTC. It yields the protein CASSSRGQFYYGYTF.

The gene calls are TRBV7-2 and TRBJ1-5; D is possibly TRBD1 (5 bases). Germline V gene lookup returns CDR1 SGHTA and CDR2 FQGNSA. Trimming removed 5 bases from V and 5 bases from J, with 13 bases in between. This CDR3 comprises 14 residues. CDR3 sequence reads: CASSIFRVDQPQHF. For the CDR3, the DNA is TGTGCCAGCAGCATCTTCAGGGTAGATCAGCCCCAGCATTTT.

Many counts were recorded for this clonotype. V is TRBV11-2 and J is TRBJ2-1; D tentatively fits TRBD1 or TRBD2 (5 bases each). The germline V and J ends were trimmed by 4 bases and 4 bases, with 14 bases remaining between them. Per germline, CDR1 SGHAT and CDR2 FQNNGV. The CDR3 extends over 15 amino acids. The CDR3 coding sequence is TGTGCCAGCAGCTCAACCGGGACGGAATACAATGAGCAGTTCTTC. This codes for CASSSTGTEYNEQFF.

The chain is built from TRBV19 and TRBJ1-6; TRBD1 matches at 9 bases. V lost 5 bases and J lost 9; bases outside the gene matches: 11. From germline, CDR1 is LNHDA and CDR2 SQIVND (reference sequence). The CDR3 runs 16 residues. CDR3 loop: CASSFGTGGAGSPLHF. The CDR3 DNA is TGTGCCAGTAGTTTCGGAACAGGGGGCGCCGGTTCACCCCTCCACTTT.

This clonotype was counted between two and nine times. V usage is TRBV6-5 and J usage is TRBJ1-4; D unresolved. Trimming took 0 bases from V and 8 from J, leaving 10 bases between them. Germline CDR1 MNHEY, CDR2 SVGAGI. This CDR3 has 14 amino acids. The CDR3 nucleotides are TGTGCCAGCAGTTACTCGATAAACGTCGAAAAACTGTTTTTT. Amino acid sequence: CASSYSINVEKLFF.

This clonotype was counted between two and nine times. A much larger clone differs from this one at a single base, so this may be a read error. The rearrangement links TRBV2 to TRBJ2-1; the D gene is possibly TRBD2 (7 bases). The V gene lost 4 bases and the J gene lost 2 bases, with 15 bases spanning the gap. CDR1 is SNHLY, CDR2 FYNNEI, per germline. The CDR3 covers 16 residues. CDR3 residues: CASSGRGGNPYNEQFF. In DNA, the CDR3 is TGTGCCAGCAGTGGAAGGGGGGGAAACCCCTACAATGAGCAGTTCTTC.

This clonotype was recorded many times. V usage is TRBV19 and J usage is TRBJ1-5; D unresolved. The CDR3 is 13 residues long. CDR1 is LNHDA, CDR2 SQIVND, per germline (reference sequence). Trimming cost V 4 bases and J 4 bases, with 8 bases left between them. CDR3: CASSNRENQPQHF. The CDR3 DNA sequence: TGTGCCAGTAGTAATCGGGAGAATCAGCCCCAGCATTTT.

The table lists this clonotype with a few counts. The rearrangement links TRBV10-1 to TRBJ2-7; D possibly corresponds to TRBD1 (6 bases). Germline CDR1 and CDR2: WNHNN and SYGVQD (reference sequence). The CDR3 covers 15 residues. The germline V and J ends were trimmed by 3 bases and 3 bases, with 15 bases remaining between them. CDR3 residues: CASSDNSAGDYEQYF. The CDR3 coding sequence is TGCGCCAGCAGTGACAACTCGGCAGGGGACTACGAGCAGTACTTC.